Presented here are 10 T cell receptor beta chains from one specimen sequenced in a study of identical twins. TCRdb reprocessed the 5' RACE reads via MiXCR and lists one record per CDR3 protein. The sample includes some 600,000 distinct CDR3 sequences, 7% to 7.5% of them seen just once. This sample was shared with a second study, whose subject was yellow fever vaccine responses in identical twins.

Sequencing was carried out using PBMCs. These receptors were taken from a woman aged 18-30 years in good health.

This clonotype showed up many times. The genes are TRBV7-8 and TRBJ2-3; 14 nucleotides align to TRBD2. The germline CDR1 and CDR2 sequences are SGHVS and FQNEAQ. Trimming removed 6 bases from V and 4 bases from J; junction bases left unmatched: 12. The CDR3 has 18 residues. The CDR3 loop reads CASRPPLRLAGGADTQYF. The CDR3 nucleotides are TGTGCCAGCAGACCACCCCTCCGACTAGCGGGAGGGGCAGATACGCAGTATTTT.

This clonotype was seen ten or more times. The V gene is TRBV7-6, the J gene TRBJ2-5, with TRBD1 matching 9 bases. The CDR3 length is 15 residues. Germline CDR1 and CDR2: SGHVS and FNYEAQ. Germline trimming cut 2 bases from V and 5 bases from J; bases unmatched to any gene: 6. The CDR3 protein is CASSLKGTGYETQYF. DNA for the CDR3: TGTGCCAGCAGCTTAAAGGGGACAGGGTACGAGACCCAGTACTTC. Filled out from reference TRBV7-6 and TRBJ2-5, the complete variable domain reads GAGVSQSPRYKVTKRGQDVALRCDPISGHVSLYWYRQALGQGPEFLTYFNYEAQQDKSGLPNDRFSAERPEGSISTLTIQRTEQRDSAMYRCASSLKGTGYETQYFGPGTRLLVL.

This clonotype was observed at least ten times. The chain carries TRBV28 and TRBJ1-4; 9 bases map to TRBD1. V dropped 5 bases and J dropped 8; count of bases not matched to a gene: 6. CDR3 length: 14 amino acids. From germline, CDR1 is MDHEN and CDR2 SYDVKM. The CDR3 loop reads CASSPYRGLEKLFF. The CDR3 DNA is TGTGCCAGCAGTCCATACAGGGGGCTGGAAAAACTGTTTTTT.

This clonotype occurred a few times. The rearrangement links TRBV9 to TRBJ2-1; TRBD2 might be the D (5 bases). The CDR3 contains 22 residues. V gave up 0 bases and J gave up 0 bases, with 28 bases separating them. The germline CDR1 and CDR2 sequences are SGDLS and YYNGEE. CDR3 DNA sequence: TGTGCCAGCAGCGTAGCCGCCGTGGGCAGCGGTCTGTGGCGGAGCTCCTACAATGAGCAGTTCTTC. This sequence encodes CASSVAAVGSGLWRSSYNEQFF.

The sample holds a few counts of this clonotype. The V call is TRBV5-1, the J call TRBJ2-5; 8 nucleotides agree with TRBD2. V lost 10 bases to trimming and J lost 5 bases; unmatched junction nucleotides: 16. Germline CDR1 is SGHRS and CDR2 is YFSETQ. CDR3 length equals 15 residues. CDR3 sequence reads: CAAAASGSHGETQYF. The DNA for the CDR3 is TGCGCCGCAGCGGCTAGCGGGTCCCACGGGGAGACCCAGTACTTC.

V gene TRBV11-2 combines with J gene TRBJ2-3; no firm D call. Germline V gives CDR1 SGHAT, CDR2 FQNNGV. This CDR3 comprises 13 residues. V gave up 8 bases and J gave up 2 bases, with 11 bases separating them. The CDR3 loop is CASSRFTTDTQYF. The CDR3 nucleotides read TGTGCCAGCTCCAGATTTACCACAGATACGCAGTATTTT. Combining the CDR3 with reference TRBV11-2 and TRBJ2-3 gives the whole variable domain EAGVAQSPRYKIIEKRQSVAFWCNPISGHATLYWYQQILGQGPKLLIQFQNNGVVDDSQLPKDRFSAERLKGVDSTLKIQPAKLEDSAVYLCASSRFTTDTQYFGPGTRLTVL.

This clonotype showed up many times. V is TRBV7-2 and J is TRBJ1-1, with 9 bases identical to TRBD1. Germline V lookup: CDR1 SGHTA, CDR2 FQGNSA. The CDR3 has 13 residues. The V and J ends lost 5 bases and 3 bases, in that order; junction bases with no gene match: 1. CDR3 sequence (DNA): TGTGCCAGCAGCCGGACAGGGGACACTGAAGCTTTCTTT. Translating it yields CASSRTGDTEAFF.

V is TRBV20-1 and J is TRBJ2-7; D may correspond to TRBD1 or TRBD2 (5 bases each). The CDR3 is 11 residues long. V lost 1 base, J lost 10 bases, and 11 bases lay in between. Germline loops: CDR1 DFQATT, CDR2 SNEGSKA (reference sequence). CDR3 DNA: TGCAGTGCTAGAGGTAGGGACGGCCAGTACGTC. Translated: CSARGRDGQYV.

A few counts support this clonotype. The gene calls are TRBV6-5 and TRBJ2-7, with D perhaps TRBD2 (7 bases). The CDR3 runs to 16 residues. Germline CDR1 and CDR2: MNHEY and SVGAGI. Deletions cut 0 bases from V and 7 bases from J, with 19 bases between. The chain's CDR3 is CASSYSIGGGAGEQYV. CDR3 DNA sequence: TGTGCCAGCAGTTACTCGATAGGAGGGGGGGCGGGTGAGCAGTACGTC.

This clonotype was recorded at least ten times. The V gene is TRBV10-3, the J gene TRBJ2-1; 13 bases are shared with TRBD2. Germline CDR1 is ENHRY and CDR2 is SYGVKD. The V gene end was trimmed by 8 bases and the J gene end by 9 bases; junction bases not matched to a gene: 13. This CDR3 is built from 16 residues. The CDR3 DNA sequence: TGTGCCATCGGTGGGGGCAGGACTAGCGGGAGAGTTGAGCAGTTCTTC. Its translation: CAIGGGRTSGRVEQFF.